Included here is one TCR beta chain sequence, with context. Its antigen is currently unknown. This sample was included in a study of OX40 agonist ivuxolimab in advanced cancers. The CDR3 is made up of 19 amino acids. CDR1 and CDR2 from the germline V gene are SNHLY and FYNNEI. The J segment lost 1 base and the V segment lost 4 bases, leaving 15 bases of the junction unmatched. Assay: immunoSEQ multiplex PCR; the TCRdb copy retains only in-frame clones and omits some. The sample consists of 60,000 or so clones, over 80% of them appearing once. Study-wide results and limits: The CD4+ and CD8+ T cells in the blood had expanded clonally by week 6 at 0.1 to 3.0 mg/kg. Researchers report that CD8+ T cells had, on average, more expanded clones than CD4+.

This specimen was CD4+ or CD8+ T cells sorted from blood, taken in a trial of the OX40 agonist ivuxolimab. V gene TRBV2 combines with J gene TRBJ2-3, with TRBD2 matching over 9 bases. This receptor was obtained from an adult with an advanced solid tumor such as melanoma, head and neck, liver or kidney cancer. CDR3 nucleotides: TGTGCCAGCAGTGTGATGGCTAGCGGGGACGGGGTGGGCACAGATACGCAGTATTTT. Its translation is CASSVMASGDGVGTDTQYF. The complete variable domain, with remaining parts taken from reference TRBV2 and TRBJ2-3, reads EPEVTQTPSHQVTQMGQEVILRCVPISNHLYFYWYRQILGQKVEFLVSFYNNEISEKSEIFDDQFSVERPDGSNFTLKIRSTKLEDSAMYFCASSVMASGDGVGTDTQYFGPGTRLTVL.